The text below deals with one T cell receptor beta chain. Its antigen remains unidentified. The data were taken from a study of tumor-infiltrating lymphocytes in localized non-small cell lung cancer. Study-level findings and limits: Different pieces of the same tissue were used for each assay. T-cell fraction did not differ between immunotypes IM1 and IM2.

V was pared by 1 base and J by 0 bases, with 5 bases of the junction left unmatched. This CDR3 contains 18 residues. Germline values: CDR1 SGHVS, CDR2 FNYEAQ. Libraries were prepared by immunoSEQ multiplex PCR; TCRdb keeps only in-frame clonotypes and omits some of them. The sample lists approximately 17,000 clones; 78% were seen once. Sequencing was performed on lung tumor tissue. The receptor's source is a human donor with non-small cell lung cancer. V gene TRBV7-6 combines with J gene TRBJ2-1, with 11 bases identical to TRBD1. The CDR3 loop is CASSLVLGTGGSYNEQFF. CDR3 sequence (DNA): TGTGCCAGCAGCTTAGTGCTAGGGACAGGGGGCTCCTACAATGAGCAGTTCTTC.